This entry features one T cell receptor (beta chain) sequence. As yet, its antigen is unknown. This specimen belongs to a study of cytomegalovirus exposure and HLA in healthy donors. Study outcomes and limitations: Accounts indicate the classifier identified cytomegalovirus status with strong specificity and sensitivity. In a later analysis, V- and J-gene trimming of beta chains associated with a DCLRE1C missense variant, replicated independently. Most TCR beta V segments were productive about 90% or about 30% of the time in an earlier analysis. Specificity for CMV antigens was confirmed in vitro for a few of the CMV-associated chains.

13 Jbeta primers and 60 Vbeta primers were used for the PCR. Repertoires were generated with immunoSEQ multiplex PCR, while TCRdb's copy carries only in-frame clones and drops some. The sample lists around 120,000 clones, 65% to 85% seen once, with under 0.3% in the top ten. Germline V lookup: CDR1 MNHEY, CDR2 SVGAGI. Trimming left V 2 bases short and J 3 bases short, with 13 bases between. This CDR3 comprises 16 residues. This rearrangement joins TRBV6-5 to TRBJ2-2, with D possibly matching TRBD2 (6 bases). The sample taken for sequencing was PBMCs. This TCR was sampled from a middle-aged man in good health and CMV-seronegative. CDR3 loop: CASSYQGSGYTGELFF. For the CDR3, the DNA is TGTGCCAGCAGTTACCAAGGTAGCGGATACACCGGGGAGCTGTTTTTT.